The clone carrying this T cell receptor (beta chain) has a count of ten or more. Its antigen remains unknown. Clinicians diagnosed patients from clinical symptoms, serum thyroxine and TRAb, thyroid ultrasound and orbital computed tomography. The TCR beta CDR3 regions underwent amplification using RNA transcripts as the source. Using the HTBI primer set, a first-round RT-PCR was run on the TCR CDR3. TCRdb used MiXCR to reprocess the multiplex PCR reads, holding one entry per CDR3 protein. There are around 620,000 distinct CDR3 sequences in the sample; around 16% occur only once, and about 3.8% lies in the top ten. Germline V gene data show CDR1 as MNHEY and CDR2 as SMNVEV (reference sequence). The CDR3 loop spans 12 amino acids. Trimming removed 4 bases at V and 2 bases at J, with 6 bases between. This record comes from a study of T cells in Graves' hyperthyroidism and ophthalmopathy. Study-level background: Peripheral blood was taken when the disease was first diagnosed, before any treatment began.

Broader study findings: Blood also held most thyroid clonotypes expanded beyond 0.001. Progression to ophthalmopathy was predicted a median of 6.5 months early.

The sequencing input was blood. This clonotype originated in a woman younger than 45 with Graves' hyperthyroidism. The chain employs TRBV27 and TRBJ2-7; D call uncertain. For the CDR3, the DNA is TGTGCCAGCAGTTCTCTTACCTACGAGCAGTACTTC. As protein: CASSSLTYEQYF.